The rows below give T cell receptor beta chains drawn from one sample of a study of cytomegalovirus exposure and HLA in healthy donors. TCRdb's copy holds only in-frame clones and misses some; the assay was immunoSEQ multiplex PCR. The sample contains approximately 150,000 clones, roughly 77% of which appear only once. The sequencing sample was made of PBMCs. The receptors stem from a human donor in good health. Each CDR3 is given with its conserved first and last residue. The order of the fields is D gene, J gene, clone size, V gene, CDR3 DNA, CDR3 protein. The D gene is left open where the match is weak. Not all rows give a size; the values are once, few, many and, for expanded clones, a class.

TRBD1,TRBJ1-4,.,TRBV25-1,TGTGCCAGCTCGACTGCCCTCGGGACAGGGGATGAAAAACTGTTTTTT,CASSTALGTGDEKLFF
.,TRBJ2-5,few,TRBV10-1,TGCGCCAGCAGCCCGGGAGAGAAGGCCCACCCGTACTTC,CASSPGEKAHPYF
TRBD2,TRBJ2-3,once,TRBV7-6,TGTGCCAGCAGCTTTCAGCCTCCCCACCGGACTAGCGGGAGCACAGATACGCAGTATTTT,CASSFQPPHRTSGSTDTQYF
TRBD1,TRBJ1-1,.,TRBV6-5,TGTGCCAGCAGTTCCCCAGGGACAGGGGAAAGGGAAGCTTTCTTT,CASSSPGTGEREAFF
.,TRBJ2-2,once,TRBV5-8,TGTGCCAGCAGCCTGGAGGGGATGAGAAACACCGGGGAGCTGTTTTTT,CASSLEGMRNTGELFF
.,TRBJ2-7,few,TRBV19,TGTGCCAGTAGACCCCAGGTGCTTTCCTACGAGCAGTACTTC,CASRPQVLSYEQYF
.,TRBJ2-3,.,TRBV4-1,TGCGCCAGCAGCCAGTTTCCCCATAGCCGAGATACGCAGTATTTT,CASSQFPHSRDTQYF
.,TRBJ1-5,few,TRBV27,TGTGCCAGCAGTTTAGGAACACAGCAGCCCCAGCATTTT,CASSLGTQQPQHF
.,TRBJ2-2,.,TRBV30,TGTGCCTGGAGGGGGGGGAACACCGGGGAGCTGTTTTTT,CAWRGGNTGELFF
.,TRBJ2-7,.,TRBV5-1,TGCGCCAGCAGCTTGAATCCGGGTTTGAGCTCTTACGAGCAGTACTTC,CASSLNPGLSSYEQYF